This T cell receptor (beta chain) was documented in a study of identical twins. To note about this clonotype: Its antigen is still unknown.

Study results and caveats: Twins showed weaker excess sharing in their beta out-of-frame sequences.

This CDR3 region has 13 residues. CDR1 and CDR2 (germline): MNHNS, SASEGT. J lost 11 bases, V lost 6 bases, and 12 bases had no gene match. TCRdb passed the 5' RACE reads through MiXCR, listing each CDR3 protein once. The profile shows 1.5 million to 2 million distinct CDR3 sequences, roughly a third of them singletons. The chain has TRBV6-1 and TRBJ1-1, with 7 nucleotides matching TRBD1. The sample was cord blood. The sequence was collected from a newborn girl in good health. CDR3 region: CASRDLDRTMAFF. The DNA for the CDR3 is TGTGCCAGCAGGGACCTGGACAGGACCATGGCTTTCTTT.